The clone carrying this T cell receptor beta chain was counted at least ten times. Its antigen is unknown. The data belong to a study of T-cell reconstitution after alpha-beta-depleted transplantation in children. Study observations and caveats: The origin of alpha-beta T cells about two months after transplant was reportedly several hundred expanded graft clones. T-cell counts and diversity at one year following transplant were attributed mainly to newly produced T cells. For some patients, TCRbeta diversity was high at day 60 because of recipient T cells and thymic progenitors that survived.

This sample's TCRbeta library carried unique molecular identifier barcodes. TCRdb itself ran the PCR reads through MiXCR, one entry per CDR3 protein. This table has some 300,000 distinct CDR3 sequences, about 9.5% appearing once. Germline loops: CDR1 DFQATT, CDR2 SNEGSKA (reference sequence). The CDR3 contains 15 residues. With 5 bases removed from V and 2 bases from J, the gap between germline ends came to 13 bases. The sequences come from PBMCs, collected before TCRalphabeta/CD19-depleted stem cell transplant. The gene calls are TRBV20-1 and TRBJ2-6; D not resolved. This TCR was sampled from a boy younger than two with acute myeloid leukemia, due to receive a stem cell transplant. The CDR3 DNA follows: TGCAGTGCTTATCTAAACCTCGCTGGGGCCAACGTCCTGACTTTC. Protein product: CSAYLNLAGANVLTF.